This entry concerns a single TCR beta chain. This sample was taken from a study of blood T cell repertoires in COVID-19. In the study's own analysis: Nucleated cell counts were estimated from reference gene primer amplification. The protocol was immunoSEQ multiplex PCR, while the TCRdb copy is restricted to in-frame clones and leaves out a portion. That table supplies the V and J calls and clone size; D and trimming were determined from the DNA. The sample consists of more than 200,000 clones, roughly 91% of them appearing once. Participants, 18 to 89 years old, spanned around 25 US areas. Clinical history as reported by participants underpinned cohort assignment. Two consecutive negative NP/OP PCR tests, clearance, or resolved symptoms defined Cohort 3 recovery. This CDR3 spans 15 amino acids. Unmatched junction bases numbered 5, after V lost 0 bases and J lost 7 bases. Germline CDR1 LGHNA, CDR2 YSLEER.

The origin of this receptor is a woman in her 30s who had recovered from COVID-19. The chain couples TRBV4-3 to TRBJ1-4, with 7 positions matching TRBD1. The sample comprised PBMCs or T cells enriched from blood (not recorded which). The CDR3 spells CASSQDGQGGEKLFF. The CDR3 region has the DNA TGCGCCAGCAGCCAAGATGGGCAGGGGGGTGAAAAACTGTTTTTT.